This T cell receptor (beta chain) is drawn from a study of human T cells and chemical hapten exposure listed by TCRdb under 2021. As for the study more broadly: For sensitization, 2% DPC in acetone was applied to a 2 cm by 2 cm area of upper inner arm skin. Throughout the approximately 25-week study period, patients were also given weekly therapeutic DPC doses on the scalp. Patch testing on the upper back used Finn chambers containing 0.01% DPC, with scoring done after 6 days according to International Contact Dermatitis Research Group standards. Libraries were pooled for sequencing, and variation in per-sample TCR yields was attributed mainly to small differences in library volumes within the pool. The study tracked peripheral blood TCR repertoire changes in vivo during primary and secondary sensitization to the hapten diphenylcyclopropenone (DPC) in alopecia patients. Blood for TCR sequencing was provided by twenty-nine alopecia patients at one to four time points (pre-sensitization, 2, 6 and 24 weeks). Most of the patients in the cohort were female, and the cohort covered alopecia areata with under or over 50% scalp involvement, alopecia totalis and alopecia universalis. Patient blood was sampled pre-sensitization (week 0) and at 2, 6 and about 24 weeks after DPC sensitization.

Measured from the cysteine to the phenylalanine, the CDR3 is 16 residues long. The only DNA kept is the CDR3, 48 bases in frame from the first base. Trimming takes 7 bases from V and 4 bases from J, and the germline ends sit 20 bases apart. Per the germline V gene (reference sequence), MNHNY is the CDR1 and SVGAGI is the CDR2. Library creation used RACE. The sequencer was a NextSeq 500. Library preparation attached unique molecular identifiers to individual cDNA molecules for quantitative, reproducible TCR counting. Both TCR alpha and TCR beta chains were sequenced from each blood RNA sample. On the study's bioinformatics: The median number of TCRs per sample was roughly 98,000, ranging from about 23,224 to 750,000. The Decombinator software suite was used to annotate the V, J and CDR3 of the TCR reads. To make PS versus PT1 abundance plots, every sample was subsampled to the same number of TCRs (28,000). Expanded TCRs were defined as absent before sensitization and observed at least eight times at the 2-week time point. Clones were called with MiXCR by TCRdb after fastp trimmed the public reads at Q25, and only in-frame beta chains were retained. Each entry merges the rows of one CDR3 protein and shows their most common DNA and genes. It is TCRdb's table, rather than the study itself, that gives the V and J calls and clone size. Here the sample has 100,000 to 150,000 distinct CDR3 sequences; 11% occur a single time. The leading ten clones occupy around 2.4% of the sample.

Overall study results and their limits: All patients had alopecia, a presumed autoimmune disease, so their immune response might differ from that of healthy individuals. Expanded TCRs formed significantly more large CDR3 similarity clusters than pre-sensitization or healthy control sets, consistent with antigen-driven responses. Patch test score correlated positively with the number of PT1 expanded TCRs, reaching significance at thresholds 8, 16 and 32 but not at 4. DPC sensitization did not change the number of TCRs with a frequency above 1 in 1000, and there was no evidence of changes in global repertoire structure. After repeated subsampling, the strength of the expansion versus patch-test correlation and the threshold at which it became significant changed.

In light of the paper, this sample's time point label describes: patch test 3, about 24 weeks after DPC sensitization. What the treatment or condition label conveys for this sample: therapeutic diphenylcyclopropenone sensitization with weekly scalp DPC. At every patch-test visit, the blood draw took place before the patch test was put on. Eligible patients were aged 18 to 70, diagnosed with alopecia, deemed suitable for DPC therapy, and excluded if pregnant. Unfractionated whole blood was collected in Tempus Blood RNA tubes, and total RNA was extracted from that blood. Concerning this clonotype itself: Its target antigen remains unknown. Base qualities were left out, and no much larger clone turns up one base away.

The specimen was whole blood, collected in connection with sensitization to the hapten diphenylcyclopropenone (DPC). Rearrangement joined TRBV6-6 to TRBJ2-1, with a weak D call of TRBD1 (5 bases match). This TCR was sampled from a woman between 50 and 59 years old with alopecia areata. Some clones in this sample may be carry-over from other donors' samples. DNA sequence: TGTGCCAGCATCCTCCAGGGTCCACTGATTTACAATGAGCAGTTCTTC. It codes for CASILQGPLIYNEQFF.